A single sample is the source of the 32 T cell receptor beta chains below, sequenced in a study of breast tumors, draining lymph nodes, adjacent tissues. In TCRdb, the multiplex PCR reads were re-called with MiXCR into one record per CDR3 protein. The data contain tens of thousands of distinct CDR3 sequences, 23% of them seen just once; the ten biggest clones take up 6.5% to 8%. The sample taken for sequencing was breast tumor tissue. All receptors come from a female donor with breast cancer. Some clones in this sample may be carry-over from other donors' samples.

This clonotype was detected ten times or more. The V gene is TRBV7-6, the J gene TRBJ2-3; possibly TRBD1 or TRBD2 for D (6 bases each). CDR1 SGHVS and CDR2 FNYEAQ come from the germline V gene. The germline V and J ends were trimmed by 2 bases and 0 bases, with 15 bases remaining between them. This CDR3 has 17 residues. The CDR3 DNA sequence: TGTGCCAGCAGCTTATTGCTCTGGGGGGCTAGCACAGATACGCAGTATTTT. Translation: CASSLLLWGASTDTQYF.

This clonotype was detected many times. The chain joins TRBV5-1 to TRBJ2-7, with D perhaps matching TRBD1 (5 bases). This CDR3 is 14 amino acids long. Trimming removed 1 base from V and 6 bases from J, with 14 bases in between. CDR1 is SGHRS, CDR2 YFSETQ, per germline. In nucleotides, the CDR3 is TGCGCCAGCAGCTTGTTTGGACAAGGTTCCGAGCAGTACTTC. Encoded protein: CASSLFGQGSEQYF.

Regarding this clonotype: This may be a read error, as it is one base from a much larger clone. This chain links TRBV3-1 with TRBJ2-1, with 8 bases that match TRBD1. The CDR3 spans 14 residues. The germline gives CDR1 LGHDT, CDR2 YNNKEL (reference sequence). The CDR3 loop reads CASSRGTGSNEHFF. CDR3 in DNA: TGTGCCAGCAGCCGCGGGACAGGATCCAATGAGCATTTCTTC.

The sample holds many counts of this clonotype. The CDR3 is CSAYRQSDTQYF. The CDR3 DNA is TGCAGTGCATATCGTCAGTCAGATACGCAGTATTTT. This chain connects TRBV20-1 to TRBJ2-3, with no clear D. The V and J ends lost 6 bases and 4 bases respectively, with 11 bases between them. Germline V gene lookup returns CDR1 DFQATT and CDR2 SNEGSKA (reference sequence). The CDR3 spans 12 residues.

The chain has TRBV6-1 and TRBJ2-5, with 7 positions matching TRBD1. This CDR3 has 14 residues. Germline V gives CDR1 MNHNS, CDR2 SASEGT. V lost 2 bases, J lost 2 bases, and 2 bases stayed unmatched. Written as DNA, the CDR3 is TGTGCCAGCAGTGAATCAGGGGGACAAGAGACCCAGTACTTC. Its translation: CASSESGGQETQYF.

This clonotype was recorded many times. This rearrangement joins TRBV6-1 to TRBJ2-3, with TRBD2 matching over 9 bases. Germline assignment: CDR1 MNHNS and CDR2 SASEGT. The CDR3 is made up of 15 amino acids. Losses at the gene ends were 4 bases for V and 4 bases for J; bases not matched to a gene: 6. The chain's CDR3 is CASSGAGGGADTQYF. The DNA for the CDR3 is TGTGCCAGCAGTGGGGCGGGAGGGGGGGCAGATACGCAGTATTTT.

Comment on this clonotype: A much larger clone differs from this one at a single base, so this may be a read error. This rearrangement joins TRBV14 to TRBJ1-2, with D hard to call. Germline CDR1 SGHDN, CDR2 FVKESK. V was shortened by 2 bases and J by 7 bases, with 11 bases between the two germline ends. There are 13 residues in the CDR3. The CDR3: CASSQSWAGGYTF. The CDR3 nucleotides read TGTGCCAGCAGCCAAAGTTGGGCTGGTGGCTACACCTTC.

This clonotype was seen ten or more times. A junction boundary mismatches the germline segment, possibly from a read error. In DNA, the CDR3 is TGTGCCAGCAGCGAAGGACCGATTAGCAATCAGCCCCAGCATTTT. Residues: CASSEGPISNQPQHF. The V gene is TRBV2, the J gene TRBJ1-5; D gene ambiguous. The CDR3 is made up of 15 amino acids. The germline CDR1 and CDR2 sequences are SNHLY and FYNNEI.

In this sample, this clonotype turned up many times. The chain employs TRBV6-1 and TRBJ1-5, with a weak D call TRBD1 (5 bases). The CDR3 has 14 amino acids. Per germline, CDR1 MNHNS and CDR2 SASEGT. Trimming took off 6 bases at V and 3 bases at J, with 12 bases between the two ends. CDR3 loop: CASRYQGTNQPQHF. The CDR3 DNA follows: TGTGCCAGCAGGTATCAGGGAACCAATCAGCCCCAGCATTTT.

Comment on this clonotype: This may stem from a read error, because a much larger clone lies one nucleotide away. This CDR3 fails to terminate in the conserved phenylalanine or tryptophan, so it likely reflects a read error. The gene calls are TRBV6-5 and TRBJ2-7, with 7 positions matching TRBD2. CDR1 and CDR2 (germline): MNHEY, SVGAGI. With V trimmed by 2 bases and J by 7 bases, 11 bases remained unmatched. This CDR3 is built from 15 residues. In nucleotides, the CDR3 is TGTGCCAGCAGTTACCGTTCTGGGTCAGCGGGAGAGCAGTACCTC. Its translation is CASSYRSGSAGEQYL.

This clonotype was seen at least ten times. This chain links TRBV20-1 with TRBJ1-4, with D perhaps TRBD1 (5 bases). The CDR3 consists of 12 residues. The germline V gene has CDR1 DFQATT and CDR2 SNEGSKA (reference sequence). Trimming removed 1 base at V and 8 bases at J, with 8 bases between. CDR3 amino acids: CSARARDEKLFF. The CDR3 nucleotides read TGCAGTGCTAGAGCCAGGGACGAAAAACTGTTTTTT.

Remarks on this clonotype: Relative to the germline gene, one junction end is altered; a read error may explain this. The rearrangement uses TRBV7-9 and TRBJ2-7, with D possibly called TRBD1 or TRBD2 (5 bases each). Germline CDR1 reads SEHNR; CDR2 reads FQNEAQ (reference sequence). The CDR3 is made up of 17 amino acids. The CDR3 nucleotides are TGCCCCCGCAGCTCACCTAATGGAGAGGGGAGCTCCTACGAGCAGTACTTC. It specifies CPRSSPNGEGSSYEQYF.

This clonotype has at least ten counts. The genes are TRBV5-1 and TRBJ2-1; 9 positions match TRBD1. The CDR3 runs to 15 residues. Germline values: CDR1 SGHRS, CDR2 YFSETQ. With 3 bases clipped from V and 9 bases from J, the junction kept 10 bases outside the gene matches. CDR3 loop: CASSSTGQGLGEQFF. The DNA of the CDR3 is TGCGCCAGCAGCTCCACGGGACAGGGTTTAGGTGAGCAGTTCTTC.

This clonotype was detected ten times or more. The chain uses TRBV6-1 and TRBJ1-5; D not resolved. The germline V gene has CDR1 MNHNS and CDR2 SASEGT. The CDR3 loop spans 15 amino acids. Between the trimmed V and J ends, which lost 0 bases and 8 bases, there was a span of 14 bases. CDR3 sequence: CASSEASTLKKPQHF. The CDR3 nucleotides read TGTGCCAGCAGTGAAGCGTCTACTCTCAAGAAGCCCCAGCATTTT.

This clonotype was counted many times. The V gene is TRBV15, the J gene TRBJ1-6; weak D call: TRBD1 (6 bases). This CDR3 region has 18 residues. Germline V lookup: CDR1 LNHNV, CDR2 YYDKDF (reference sequence). V lost 1 base and J lost 8, with 21 bases in between. CDR3 sequence: CATSRGGQPFSSDSPLHF. CDR3 nucleotide sequence: TGTGCCACCAGCAGAGGCGGACAGCCCTTTAGTTCGGATTCACCCCTCCACTTT.

The sample holds many counts of this clonotype. This rearrangement joins TRBV20-1 to TRBJ2-7; no firm D call. Trimming pared 0 bases from V and 0 bases from J, leaving 12 bases between. CDR1 DFQATT and CDR2 SNEGSKA come from the germline V gene (reference sequence). This CDR3 is 15 amino acids long. CDR3 DNA sequence: TGCAGTGCTAGAGATTACGGGCTGAGCTCCTACGAGCAGTACTTC. Translating it yields CSARDYGLSSYEQYF.

The V and J genes are TRBV4-2 and TRBJ1-2; D uncertain. CDR1 is LGHNA and CDR2 is YNFKEQ in the germline V gene. The CDR3 extends over 13 amino acids. V was shortened by 0 bases and J by 4 bases, with 6 bases between the two germline ends. This CDR3 is CASSQDSGYGYTF. The CDR3 coding sequence is TGTGCCAGCAGCCAAGATTCGGGCTATGGCTACACCTTC.

The table lists this clonotype with many counts. The chain links TRBV6-6 to TRBJ1-2; D is unclear. There are 14 residues in the CDR3. CDR1 MNHNY and CDR2 SVGAGI come from the germline V gene (reference sequence). V was clipped by 2 bases and J by 8 bases, with 15 bases between them. CDR3 sequence (DNA): TGTGCCAGCAGTTACCAGGAAACCCGAGGGGGCTACACCTTC. Its protein product is CASSYQETRGGYTF.

This clonotype has a count of ten or more. V gene TRBV9 combines with J gene TRBJ2-3; D unclear. Trimming took off 0 bases at V and 2 bases at J, with 7 bases between the two ends. The CDR3 is 14 amino acids. Germline CDR1 and CDR2: SGDLS and YYNGEE. CDR3 DNA: TGTGCCAGCAGCGTAGCCGTCTCCACAGATACGCAGTATTTT. It is translated as CASSVAVSTDTQYF.

Judged by abundance, this clonotype is medium-sized. The chain is built from TRBV20-1 and TRBJ2-7; D is uncertain. This CDR3 has 12 residues. The germline CDR1 and CDR2 sequences are DFQATT and SNEGSKA (reference sequence). Deletions cut 3 bases from V and 3 bases from J, with 9 bases between. The CDR3 region is CSASPLDYEQYF. CDR3 in DNA: TGCAGTGCTAGCCCCTTGGACTACGAGCAGTACTTC.

Regarding this clonotype: A much larger clone lies one base from this, so it may be a read error. The conserved phenylalanine or tryptophan is not found at the CDR3 terminus, so this likely reflects a read error. The chain links TRBV2 to TRBJ2-1; D remains ambiguous. With 1 base removed from V and 7 bases from J, the gap between germline ends came to 5 bases. Germline V gene lookup returns CDR1 SNHLY and CDR2 FYNNEI. The CDR3 is 12 residues long. CDR3 protein: CASSEGINEQFS. For the CDR3, the DNA is TGTGCCAGCAGTGAAGGGATTAATGAGCAGTTCTCC.

This clonotype was detected only a few times. The chain recombines TRBV6-1 with TRBJ2-1; 11 bases fit TRBD2. The CDR3 is 14 residues long. V trimming: 6 bases; J trimming: 8 bases; junction bases outside the gene matches: 6. CDR1 and CDR2 (germline): MNHNS, SASEGT. The CDR3 region has the DNA TGTGCCAGCAGAATAGCGGGAGGGCTGGATGAGCAGTTCTTC. It translates to CASRIAGGLDEQFF.

About this clonotype: A single base separates this from a much larger clone, so it may be a read error. Likely a read error: the CDR3 ends without its conserved phenylalanine or tryptophan. The chain recombines TRBV19 with TRBJ1-5; no definite D call. V shed 0 bases and J shed 0 bases, with 6 bases lying between them. The CDR3 covers 15 residues. Germline V gene lookup returns CDR1 LNHDA and CDR2 SQIVND (reference sequence). Written as DNA, the CDR3 is TGTGCCAGTAGTATAGATACAAATAGCAATCAGCCCCAGCATTGT. Its protein is CASSIDTNSNQPQHC.

This clonotype was counted ten times or more. The rearrangement links TRBV12-3 or TRBV12-4 to TRBJ1-5; D call uncertain. V dropped 6 bases and J dropped 4 bases, with 13 bases sitting between them. This CDR3 is built from 14 residues. CDR3 bases: TGTGCCAGCAGCCACGACCGATGGAATCAGCCCCAGCATTTT. Protein sequence: CASSHDRWNQPQHF.

This clonotype was picked up many times. This chain uses TRBV20-1 with TRBJ2-7; D gene ambiguous. Germline-derived CDR1 and CDR2 are DFQATT and SNEGSKA (reference sequence). The CDR3 has 12 residues. Between the trimmed V and J ends, which lost 2 bases and 10 bases, there was a span of 15 bases. CDR3 DNA: TGCAGTGCTAGATACCAAATATCCGCCCAGTACTTC. Its translation is CSARYQISAQYF.

This clonotype was seen many times. The V gene is TRBV10-3, the J gene TRBJ2-7, with 14 bases aligning to TRBD2. Unmatched junction bases numbered 8, after V lost 1 base and J lost 3 bases. Germline CDR1 and CDR2: ENHRY and SYGVKD. There are 18 residues in the CDR3. The CDR3 loop reads CAISEWTSGRSTIYEQYF. CDR3 nucleotide sequence: TGTGCCATCAGTGAGTGGACTAGCGGGAGGTCGACAATCTACGAGCAGTACTTC.

The chain carries TRBV30 and TRBJ2-7; D is undetermined. Trimming shortened V by 5 bases and J by 6 bases, and 11 bases separated the two germline ends. The CDR3 is 11 residues long. Per germline, CDR1 GTSNPN and CDR2 SVGIG (reference sequence). CDR3 in amino acids: CAWGRMVEQYF. DNA for the CDR3: TGTGCCTGGGGCCGGATGGTCGAGCAGTACTTC.

This chain joins TRBV2 and TRBJ1-1; D is possibly TRBD1 (6 bases). Germline CDR1 is SNHLY and CDR2 is FYNNEI. V was clipped by 8 bases and J by 6 bases, with 25 bases between them. The CDR3 is made up of 16 amino acids. The CDR3 loop reads CASRATLEGGYSEAFF. Here the CDR3 DNA reads TGTGCCAGCCGAGCCACTTTGGAGGGGGGCTATTCTGAAGCTTTCTTT.

This clonotype was seen ten or more times. CDR3 residues: CASSQAAGLAGAYNEQFF. CDR3 bases: TGTGCCAGCAGCCAGGCGGCCGGGCTAGCGGGAGCCTACAATGAGCAGTTCTTC. V usage is TRBV7-6 and J usage is TRBJ2-1, with TRBD2 identical over 10 bases. CDR1 is SGHVS, CDR2 FNYEAQ, per germline. V trimming: 5 bases; J trimming: 2 bases; junction bases outside the gene matches: 12. The CDR3 is 18 amino acids. Supplemented by reference TRBV7-6 and TRBJ2-1, the full variable domain reads GAGVSQSPRYKVTKRGQDVALRCDPISGHVSLYWYRQALGQGPEFLTYFNYEAQQDKSGLPNDRFSAERPEGSISTLTIQRTEQRDSAMYRCASSQAAGLAGAYNEQFFGPGTRLTVL.

The V call is TRBV30, the J call TRBJ2-1; a possible D gene is TRBD2 (6 bases). Trimming removed 3 bases at V and 9 bases at J, with 15 bases between. This CDR3 has 13 residues. Per germline, CDR1 GTSNPN and CDR2 SVGIG (reference sequence). CDR3 sequence (DNA): TGTGCCTGGAGGAGGACGGGAGTAGGTGAGCAGTTCTTC. Translated, it gives CAWRRTGVGEQFF.

This clonotype showed up just once. The chain joins TRBV11-1 to TRBJ1-1; D not resolved. The V end lost 1 base, the J end lost 6 bases, and 15 bases lay between the germline ends. This CDR3 comprises 15 residues. Germline loops: CDR1 SGHAT, CDR2 FQDESV (reference sequence). The CDR3: CASSLDSLSLSEAFF. The CDR3 DNA follows: TGTGCCAGCAGCTTAGACTCGTTAAGCCTTTCTGAAGCTTTCTTT.

This clonotype was picked up many times. This sequence joins TRBV12-3 or TRBV12-4 and TRBJ2-7; D remains unclear. Deletions cut 4 bases from V and 0 bases from J, with 7 bases between. The CDR3 consists of 13 residues. DNA of the CDR3: TGTGCCAGCAGTTACAGCCACTCCTACGAGCAGTACTTC. Its translation: CASSYSHSYEQYF.